This T cell receptor (beta chain) was identified in a study of CD8 T cells in Susac syndrome. CDR3 size: 15 residues. Germline V gives CDR1 MDHEN, CDR2 SYDVKM. Trimming took off 3 bases at V and 2 bases at J, with 14 bases between the two ends. Random hexamers were used to reverse transcribe an amount of roughly 0.45 to 1 ug RNA. TCRdb itself ran the immunoSEQ multiplex PCR reads through MiXCR, one entry per CDR3 protein. The table includes under 200,000 distinct CDR3 sequences, 85% to 95% detected once. Sequenced input: CD8+ T cells from PBMCs. The origin of this receptor is a human donor with multiple sclerosis. The chain recombines TRBV28 with TRBJ2-7, with D perhaps TRBD2 (5 bases). The CDR3 reads CASSFSSAGTYEQYF. The CDR3 nucleotides read TGTGCCAGCAGTTTTAGTAGCGCAGGCACCTACGAGCAGTACTTC. Looking up the rest from reference TRBV28 and TRBJ2-7 gives the full variable domain: DVKVTQSSRYLVKRTGEKVFLECVQDMDHENMFWYRQDPGLGLRLIYFSYDVKMKEKGDIPEGYSVSREKKERFSLILESASTNQTSMYLCASSFSSAGTYEQYFGPGTRLTVT.